The rows below give T cell receptor beta chains drawn from one sample of a study of shared clonotypes between healthy human individuals. The table came from immunoSEQ multiplex PCR; TCRdb's copy has only in-frame clones and leaves some out. In the table there are some 2 million clones, 90% to 95% of which are singletons. What was sequenced was naive CD4+ T cells sorted from blood. These receptors all come from a man between 18 and 35 years old in good health. Each CDR3 is given with its conserved first and last residue. The order of the fields is J gene, V gene, D gene, clone size, CDR3 protein, CDR3 DNA. The D gene is left open where the match is weak. Size values are once, few and many counts, or a class for expanded clones, and some rows have none.

TRBJ2-7	TRBV27	TRBD1	-	CASSPRQGAVDEQYF	TGTGCCAGCAGTCCCCGGCAGGGGGCTGTAGACGAGCAGTACTTC
TRBJ2-7	TRBV6-1	TRBD1	-	CASSESRGQRIYEQYF	TGTGCCAGCAGCGAAAGTAGGGGACAGCGAATCTACGAGCAGTACTTC
TRBJ2-2	TRBV6-4	TRBD2	-	CASSVAGGTGELFF	TGTGCCAGCAGTGTTGCGGGAGGCACCGGGGAGCTGTTTTTT
TRBJ2-3	TRBV7-2	TRBD1	-	CASSLEVSGRGIHMQYF	TGTGCCAGCAGCTTAGAAGTTTCGGGCAGGGGGATTCATATGCAGTATTTT
TRBJ2-7	TRBV9	TRBD1	-	CASSAQDRGSHEQYF	TGTGCCAGCAGCGCTCAAGACAGGGGGTCCCACGAGCAGTACTTC
TRBJ1-5	TRBV19	TRBD1	-	CASFPGQGAFQPQHF	TGTGCCAGCTTTCCGGGACAGGGGGCGTTTCAGCCCCAGCATTTT
TRBJ2-7	TRBV18	TRBD1	-	CASSSQGNEQYF	TGTGCCAGCTCATCACAGGGGAACGAGCAGTACTTC
TRBJ2-5	TRBV4-3	TRBD1	-	CANPGQTQKRGETQYF	TGCGCCAATCCGGGACAGACCCAGAAAAGGGGGGAGACCCAGTACTTC
TRBJ2-7	TRBV28	TRBD2	-	CASSKGLAGGLEQYF	TGTGCCAGTAGTAAGGGACTAGCGGGGGGCCTCGAGCAGTACTTC
TRBJ2-3	TRBV18	-	-	CASSPLGEPSTDTQYF	TGTGCCAGCTCACCACTGGGGGAGCCTAGCACAGATACGCAGTATTTT
TRBJ2-5	TRBV6-7	TRBD2	-	CASPSGEETQYF	TGTGCCAGCCCGAGCGGGGAAGAGACCCAGTACTTC
TRBJ1-5	TRBV5-1	-	-	CASSLDKTGQSNQPQHF	TGCGCCAGCAGCTTGGACAAAACGGGACAAAGCAATCAGCCCCAGCATTTT
TRBJ2-7	TRBV28	-	-	CASSAGLSSSYEQYF	TGTGCCAGCAGTGCTGGACTTTCGAGCTCCTACGAGCAGTACTTC
TRBJ1-2	TRBV5-6	TRBD1	-	CASSSKITSGGGFTTF	TGTGCCAGCAGCTCAAAAATCACGTCAGGGGGAGGCTTTACCACCTTC
TRBJ2-1	TRBV4-3	TRBD2	-	CASSQGLAGGLDEQFF	TGCGCCAGCAGCCAAGGATTAGCGGGAGGGCTCGATGAGCAGTTCTTC
TRBJ1-5	TRBV28	TRBD1	-	CASRSLDRANQPQHF	TGTGCCAGCAGGTCCCTGGACAGGGCGAATCAGCCCCAGCATTTT
TRBJ1-6	TRBV6-5	-	-	CASRHISGFLSPLHF	TGTGCCAGCAGGCATATTTCAGGGTTTTTGTCACCCCTCCACTTT
TRBJ2-7	TRBV18	-	once	CASSDEAVSYEQYF	TGTGCCAGCTCGGATGAGGCAGTCTCCTACGAGCAGTACTTC
TRBJ1-2	TRBV6-6	-	-	CASILGGGPNYGYTF	TGTGCCAGCATTCTCGGCGGGGGCCCTAACTATGGCTACACCTTC
TRBJ2-2	TRBV5-1	TRBD1	-	CASRGQGETGELFF	TGCGCCAGCAGAGGACAGGGGGAAACCGGGGAGCTGTTTTTT
TRBJ2-2	TRBV10-3	-	-	CAISFGQNTGELFF	TGTGCCATCAGTTTTGGACAGAACACCGGGGAGCTGTTTTTT
TRBJ2-3	TRBV6-6	TRBD1	-	CASSYNRGGTDTQYF	TGTGCCAGCAGTTATAACAGGGGGGGCACAGATACGCAGTATTTT
TRBJ2-7	TRBV6-4	TRBD1	-	CASSVVRGQGRQYF	TGTGCCAGCAGTGTAGTTCGTGGACAGGGTCGGCAGTACTTC
TRBJ2-7	TRBV20-1	-	-	CSVRDPYEQYF	TGCAGTGTACGGGACCCCTACGAGCAGTACTTC
TRBJ1-1	TRBV5-6	-	-	CASTQDGNTEAFF	TGTGCCAGCACCCAGGACGGGAACACTGAAGCTTTCTTT
TRBJ2-7	TRBV30	-	-	CAWSVGQSYEQYF	TGTGCCTGGAGTGTAGGCCAGTCCTACGAGCAGTACTTC
TRBJ1-6	TRBV10-1	-	-	CASSVEGMNSPLHF	TGCGCCAGCAGTGTTGAGGGGATGAATTCACCCCTCCACTTT
TRBJ1-2	TRBV4-3	-	-	CASSQGAAGGYTF	TGCGCCAGCAGCCAAGGCGCGGCGGGCGGCTACACCTTC
TRBJ1-6	TRBV18	-	-	CASSRPQDNSPLHF	TGTGCCAGCTCTCGCCCCCAGGACAATTCACCCCTCCACTTT
TRBJ2-7	TRBV6-1	TRBD1	-	CASSEAGTGIEQYF	TGTGCCAGCAGTGAAGCTGGGACAGGGATCGAGCAGTACTTC
TRBJ2-5	TRBV9	TRBD1	-	CASSVGTGWETQYF	TGTGCCAGCAGCGTAGGGACAGGGTGGGAGACCCAGTACTTC
TRBJ2-7	TRBV27	TRBD2	-	CASSHLLGTSGYEQYF	TGTGCCAGCAGTCACCTCCTGGGGACTAGCGGCTACGAGCAGTACTTC
TRBJ1-3	TRBV5-4	-	-	CASSLNRGSSGNTIYF	TGTGCCAGCAGCTTGAATAGGGGCAGCTCTGGAAACACCATATATTTT
TRBJ2-1	TRBV5-1	TRBD1	-	CASSQTGTGNNEQFF	TGCGCCAGCAGCCAAACCGGGACAGGGAACAATGAGCAGTTCTTC
TRBJ2-7	TRBV10-3	-	-	CAISEPPGRNTYEQYF	TGTGCCATCAGTGAGCCGCCAGGGCGAAACACCTACGAGCAGTACTTC
TRBJ1-2	TRBV2	TRBD1	-	CATTGEVYGYTF	TGTGCGACCACAGGGGAAGTCTATGGCTACACCTTC
TRBJ2-5	TRBV18	TRBD2	-	CASSPSGGRYQETQYF	TGTGCCAGCTCACCGAGCGGGGGGCGGTATCAAGAGACCCAGTACTTC
TRBJ2-3	TRBV2	TRBD2	-	CASIPLAGAPDTQYF	TGTGCCAGCATCCCCCTAGCGGGAGCTCCAGATACGCAGTATTTT
TRBJ2-2	TRBV18	-	-	CASSPPVGEDGELFF	TGTGCCAGCTCACCACCGGTAGGGGAAGACGGGGAGCTGTTTTTT
TRBJ1-5	TRBV27	-	-	CASSTYRGNQPQHF	TGTGCCAGCAGCACTTACAGGGGCAATCAGCCCCAGCATTTT
TRBJ2-1	TRBV30	TRBD2	-	CAWSPPGLATYNEQFF	TGTGCCTGGAGTCCTCCGGGACTAGCGACATACAATGAGCAGTTCTTC
TRBJ2-1	TRBV9	TRBD2	-	CASSTRLAAYNEQFF	TGTGCCAGCAGCACGCGACTAGCGGCATACAATGAGCAGTTCTTC
TRBJ2-7	TRBV27	TRBD1	once	CASSASFGQGGRNSYEQYF	TGTGCCAGCAGTGCGTCCTTTGGACAGGGGGGAAGGAACTCCTACGAGCAGTACTTC
TRBJ2-7	TRBV10-2	-	-	CASSGSGSLSYEQYF	TGCGCCAGCAGTGGGTCAGGCAGCCTCTCCTACGAGCAGTACTTC
TRBJ2-1	TRBV30	TRBD2	once	CAWSDPGLAGPPSYNEQFF	TGTGCCTGGAGCGACCCGGGACTAGCGGGGCCCCCTTCCTACAATGAGCAGTTCTTC
TRBJ2-7	TRBV18	-	-	CASSRGEAARSSYEQYF	TGTGCCAGCTCACGGGGAGAAGCGGCCCGGAGCTCCTACGAGCAGTACTTC
TRBJ1-6	TRBV11-2	-	-	CASSWGTRIPEENSPLHF	TGTGCCAGCAGCTGGGGCACCCGTATCCCCGAGGAAAATTCACCCCTCCACTTT
TRBJ2-7	TRBV6-5	TRBD1	-	CASSFLGQASYEQYF	TGTGCCAGCAGCTTTCTGGGACAGGCCTCCTACGAGCAGTACTTC
TRBJ2-5	TRBV5-1	TRBD1	-	CASSLGGQGIQESTQYF	TGCGCCAGCAGCTTGGGCGGACAGGGGATTCAAGAGTCGACCCAGTACTTC
TRBJ2-1	TRBV15	-	-	CATSRDDQGGNEQFF	TGTGCCACCAGCAGAGATGATCAGGGAGGCAATGAGCAGTTCTTC
TRBJ2-7	TRBV5-1	-	-	CASSSGTQSSYEQYF	TGCGCCAGCAGCTCAGGGACACAAAGCTCCTACGAGCAGTACTTC
TRBJ2-7	TRBV14	-	-	CASSQVGGPAYEQYF	TGTGCCAGCAGCCAGGTGGGGGGCCCTGCATACGAGCAGTACTTC
TRBJ2-5	TRBV29-1	-	once	CSVGAGSAETQYF	TGCAGCGTTGGCGCAGGGTCGGCGGAGACCCAGTACTTC
TRBJ2-1	TRBV27	-	-	CASSSGVWSYNEQFF	TGTGCCAGCAGTTCGGGGGTTTGGTCCTACAATGAGCAGTTCTTC
TRBJ1-3	TRBV19	-	-	CASSTVTGNTIYF	TGTGCCAGTTCCACAGTCACTGGAAACACCATATATTTT
TRBJ2-7	TRBV7-2	-	-	CASSLPGRSYEQYF	TGTGCCAGCAGCTTACCGGGACGGTCCTACGAGCAGTACTTC
TRBJ1-2	TRBV7-2	-	-	CASSLGLGDGYTF	TGTGCCAGCAGCTTAGGATTAGGGGATGGCTACACCTTC
TRBJ2-6	TRBV4-1	TRBD1	-	CASSQIRGISGANVLTF	TGCGCCAGCAGCCAAATCAGGGGGATCTCTGGGGCCAACGTCCTGACTTTC
TRBJ2-1	TRBV5-1	TRBD2	-	CASSLEGTSGTYNEQFF	TGCGCCAGCAGCTTGGAGGGGACTAGCGGGACCTACAATGAGCAGTTCTTC